This T cell receptor (beta chain) was documented in a study of cytomegalovirus exposure and HLA in healthy donors (dated by TCRdb to about 2017). Looking at the study overall: An earlier analysis of several hundred of the donors reported approximately 300 Gb of sequence data and 95 million to 120 million unique TCR beta sequences obtained from about 200 million T cells. An earlier analysis of some 500 of the donors used high-throughput TCR beta sequencing to judge whether each TCR beta V gene segment behaved as functional or pseudogenic. All discovery cohort repertoires had been generated using a single sequencing platform. Class I and class II HLA loci were covered by the typing at four-digit resolution. The study aimed to test whether cataloging public T cell receptors could reveal signatures of past pathogen exposure. Of the roughly 400 genotyped donors, 70% to 90% were placed in the genetic ancestry cluster associated with self-reported Caucasian donors. A later analysis re-examined previously published TCR beta repertoires from more than 600 donors and added high-resolution HLA genotyping to investigate patterns of TCR occurrence. About 300 gigabases of sequencing data and 70 million to 85 million unique TCR sequences were included in an early release covering several hundred HLA-typed donors. The study profiled the T cell repertoires of under 700 subjects by immunosequencing and related them to cytomegalovirus serostatus. The later analysis used no new phenotypic data to find candidate immune exposures, relying instead on TCR beta sequences and their occurrence across donors. A separate validation cohort of 100 to 150 different subjects was used in addition to the roughly 640-subject first cohort. Roughly 5 DR-DQ haplotypes were handled as single units for association and clustering, since linkage in the cohort was strong. Genome-wide SNP genotypes for about 60% of the roughly 670 donors were used in a later genetic analysis, which treated that subset as a discovery cohort. Across approximately 400 genotyped donors of the cohort, an average of about 220,000 unique TCR beta nucleotide sequences per donor were sequenced, and roughly a sixth of those sequences were non-productive. The number of donors typed differed by locus, with 629-630 for A, B, C, DRB1 and DQB1, more than 500 for DQA1, 600 to 610 for DPA1, and some 450 for DPB1. To predict cytomegalovirus infection status, the study brought together high-throughput TCR immunosequencing, statistical association of individual TCRs with disease status, and machine learning. Alongside the repertoire data, information on donor age, sex, ethnicity and CMV serostatus was compiled.

The library came from the immunoSEQ multiplex PCR assay. A mixture of 60 forward primers for TCR Vbeta segments and 13 reverse primers for TCR Jbeta segments was used in the multiplex PCR. The CDR3 region of rearranged TCR beta genes was amplified from genomic DNA by a multiplex PCR assay. On the Illumina HiSeq System, the amplified TCR beta libraries were sequenced as 87-base-pair reads. Under the source paper's analysis protocol: A later analysis tallied 75 million to 85 million unique TCR beta chains across the 660 or so repertoires, and some 10 million of those chains were shared by two or more donors. Raw reads were error-corrected and collapsed into unique sequences with a nearest-neighbor algorithm that merged closely related sequences to remove PCR and sequencing errors. V, D and J gene segments were assigned by aligning CDR3 sequences to IMGT reference sequences. Each retained sequence needed at least a six-nucleotide match to both a V gene segment and a J gene segment. Rearrangements were classified as productive when the CDR3 lacked stop codons and remained in frame with V and J, and all other rearrangements were classified as non-productive. CDR3 was defined by IMGT convention, running from the second conserved V-encoded cysteine to the conserved J-encoded phenylalanine. In an earlier analysis of approximately 500 of the donors, sequences lacking an unambiguous match to a single V gene segment were excluded. An earlier analysis of just under 600 of the donors called V segments functional above 56.7% productive rearrangements and segregating when the between-donor standard deviation exceeded 5%. To diagnose cytomegalovirus status from the catalog of TCR beta chain sequences, a statistical classification framework was built. V and J gene assignment, in a later analysis, came from comparing TCR nucleotide sequences with IMGT/GENE-DB human TR gene sequences. The TCRdist pipeline was used in a later analysis to assign CDR3 sequences and most-parsimonious VDJ recombination scenarios. A later analysis defined each TCR beta chain by its CDR3 amino acid sequence plus V-gene family, and excluded reads lacking a unique V-gene family. A later analysis removed 592 highly shared, low-generation-probability nucleotide sequences to deal with suspected cross-contamination and a sequencing artifact. For each public chain, a later analysis derived a clonal expansion index from normalized ranks of inferred template counts within each repertoire. In a later analysis, generation probabilities were computed using a VDJ recombination model fitted to out-of-frame rearrangements, and the results were checked against IGoR. In a later analysis, hypergeometric tests were used to score TCR-TCR, TCR-HLA and TCR-CMV co-occurrence, with a repertoire-size bias correction applied to TCR pairs. A later analysis estimated false discovery rates by permuting HLA or CMV assignments 20 times. In a later analysis, co-occurring TCRs were grouped using DBSCAN, and TCRdist sequence similarity was added for clustering within HLA-allele-positive subsets. Co-occurrence clustering excluded repertoires with fewer than 30,000 or more than 120,000 public chains, plus five with anomalous nucleotide sharing. TCRdb mirrors the immuneACCESS table, restricted to in-frame sequences. Some clones are absent from its copies; in checked studies, under half trace to an unresolved V gene, and the reason for the others is unknown. V and J calls and clone size come straight from that table; D and trimming were deduced from the DNA. In all, the sample holds around 190,000 clones, and about four fifths of those were seen once. The ten most abundant clones make up around 1.9% of the sample.

CDR1 and CDR2, looked up from the germline V gene, are SGHRS and YFSETQ. Clipping removes 0 bases from V and 2 bases from J, with 4 as the unmatched junction base count. Spanning cysteine to phenylalanine, the CDR3 consists of 16 amino acids. Only CDR3 DNA is held: 48 bases, read in frame from base 1. The cohort comprised some 700 healthy bone marrow donors. Cohort members were all nominally healthy when sampled, although unrecorded immune exposures were likely present. The donor tested CMV seronegative and was one of the 352 seronegative cohort members. Each donor provided a peripheral blood sample, and peripheral blood mononuclear cells were used for TCR beta sequencing. The Qiagen DNeasy Blood Extraction Kit was used to extract genomic DNA from the blood cell samples. General findings and caveats noted by the study authors: HLA typing was unavailable for some donors at each locus, so association tests used only the typed subset. Because counts were too low, around 18 rarely observed V segments, including chromosome 9 orphons, were left out of the earlier analysis of 500 to 750 of the donors. The authors suggested that the approach could potentially be generalized to other disease states and immunological phenotypes. In a later analysis, TCR association rates were found to vary across HLA loci, with the most associated TCRs seen for DRB1 alleles and the fewest for HLA-C alleles. In a later analysis, most CMV-associated TCR beta chains were found to appear HLA-restricted, with HLA associations seemingly driven largely by CMV exposure. A further reported finding was that TCR beta sequences accurately predicted the HLA-A and HLA-B alleles for most subjects in the first cohort. Broadly in line with IMGT annotations, most TCR beta V segments showed up in productive rearrangements about 90% or about 30% of the time in an earlier analysis of several hundred of the donors. A few of the identified cytomegalovirus-associated TCR beta chains were confirmed in vitro to be specific for cytomegalovirus antigens. A later analysis associated 16,951 TCR beta sequences with specific HLA alleles at a false discovery rate of 0.05. In a later genetic analysis, fewer N-insertions in productive TCRs were reported among donors in an Asian-associated ancestry cluster than the roughly 670-donor mean. While some public TCRs were present in many individuals, most TCR sequences turned up only very rarely across donors. For the cohort, immune exposure information was limited to CMV serostatus. The cohort was sequenced for TCR beta chains only, and without alpha or paired-chain data the features that could be detected were limited. A later genetic analysis associated a missense DCLRE1C variant with V-gene and J-gene trimming of TCR beta chains, and an independent cohort replicated the association. The classifier was reported to diagnose cytomegalovirus status with high specificity and sensitivity in both the original and validation cohorts. Presence/absence analyses assumed roughly uniform sequencing depth across donors, an assumption that may not hold. The 87-base-pair reads could not distinguish some IMGT-functional V segments, including TRBV6-2 and TRBV6-3, so those segments were excluded. Linkage disequilibrium might explain the correlated functional status among segregating V segments, but an unknown experimental factor could not be excluded. In a later analysis, HLA-associated TCR beta chains showed more clonal expansion and lower generation probabilities than non-associated chains that were equally common. Assigning TCR associations to individual alleles was difficult when HLA alleles, especially DR and DQ, strongly co-occurred. According to a later analysis, parvovirus B19, influenza, CMV and Epstein-Barr virus appeared linked to several top co-occurrence clusters. The sequencing pipeline was judged likely to have produced a cluster of highly shared sequence variants as a technical artifact. The study listed approximately 160 TCR beta chains as associated with cytomegalovirus.

A word on this clone: Its target antigen remains unknown. There are no base qualities to consult, and no much larger clone falls within one base.

The clonotype was recovered from a man aged 18 to 30 in good health and CMV-seronegative. Recombination connected TRBV5-1 to TRBJ2-1; 8 central nucleotides agree with TRBD2. The sequenced material came from PBMCs. The CDR3 in this case is CASSLDLAGAYNEQFF. The DNA sequence reads TGCGCCAGCAGCTTGGATCTAGCGGGTGCCTACAATGAGCAGTTCTTC.